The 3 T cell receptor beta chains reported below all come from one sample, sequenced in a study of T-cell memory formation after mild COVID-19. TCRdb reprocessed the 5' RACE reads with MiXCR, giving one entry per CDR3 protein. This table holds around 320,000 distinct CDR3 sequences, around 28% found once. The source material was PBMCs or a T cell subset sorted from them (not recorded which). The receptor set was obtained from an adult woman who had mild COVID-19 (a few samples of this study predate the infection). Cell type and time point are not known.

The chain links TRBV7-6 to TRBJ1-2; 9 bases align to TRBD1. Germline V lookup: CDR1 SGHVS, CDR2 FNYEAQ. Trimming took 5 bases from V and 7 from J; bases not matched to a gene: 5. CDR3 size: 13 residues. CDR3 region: CASSATGGSGYTF. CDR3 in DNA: TGTGCCAGCAGCGCGACAGGGGGGAGTGGCTACACCTTC.

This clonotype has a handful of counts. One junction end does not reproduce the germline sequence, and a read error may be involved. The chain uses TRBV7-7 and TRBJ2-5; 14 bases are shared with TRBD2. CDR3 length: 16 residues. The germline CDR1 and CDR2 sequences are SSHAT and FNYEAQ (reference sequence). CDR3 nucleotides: TGTGCTAGCAGCCCCGGGACTAGCGGGAGCGAAGAGACCCAGTACTTC. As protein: CASSPGTSGSEETQYF.

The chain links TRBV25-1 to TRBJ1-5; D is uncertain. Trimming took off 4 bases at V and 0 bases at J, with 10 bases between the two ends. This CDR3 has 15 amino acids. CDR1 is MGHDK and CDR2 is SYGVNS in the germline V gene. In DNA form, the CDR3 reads TGTGCCAGCAGTGCGGGCCGATTTAGCAATCAGCCCCAGCATTTT. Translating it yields CASSAGRFSNQPQHF.